This T cell receptor beta chain appears in the sequencing data of a study of blood T cell repertoires in COVID-19 (dated by TCRdb to 2020 to 2021). Concerning the study at large: Collaborator samples came from the United States, Italy and Spain and covered acute and convalescent phases of COVID-19. The samples were drawn from two sources: the first 160 participants of the ongoing ImmuneRACE study, and about 1,300 subjects contributed by 6 global collaborators. The prospective study material was composed of cDNA or gDNA derived from T cells, B-cell-depleted T cells, or PBMCs. Subjects who had been exposed to COVID-19, were actively infected with it, or had recovered from it provided the deeply sampled blood TCRbeta repertoires that made up the dataset. The repertoires were released in a freely available public database meant as a resource for research on the immune response to SARS-CoV-2. Where HLA class I and class II types were available, the types were taken from metadata supplied by the sample provider, not from assay-based typing. Nearly every sample came with metadata listing a de-identified subject ID, COVID-19 status, age in years and sex. The paper as a whole reports these results and caveats: Clinical and demographic metadata were provided uncurated, with the amount varying by source and participant.

In the case of this clone: Its antigen is unknown. No much larger clone exists at a distance of one base, and base qualities are not known.

The collaborating institutions used their own protocols to collect whole blood in K2EDTA tubes. For TCRbeta analysis, collaborators shipped samples in one of three forms: frozen whole blood, isolated PBMCs, or DNA extracted from either of those sample types. TCRbeta CDR3 regions were amplified from genomic DNA by means of the immunoSEQ Assay, a bias-controlled multiplex PCR. Regarding the original processing steps: Nucleated cell counts per sample were estimated from amplification of reference gene primers within the assay. To quantify the absolute abundance of each unique TCRbeta CDR3 rearrangement, sequence reads were collapsed and filtered. For each sample, productive Simpson clonality was calculated as the square root of Simpson's diversity index across productive rearrangements. In TCRdb, the immuneACCESS table is reduced to in-frame sequences with V and J assigned. These tables do not hold every clone; where another copy was compared, an unresolved V gene accounts for under half, and the others remain unexplained. For V, J and clone size, that table is used; D and trimming come from the DNA. The table for this sample lists about 70,000 clones; around 77% of them were counted only once. The ten largest clones represent about 10% of the sample.

Reading the germline V gene gives CDR1 ENHRY and CDR2 SYGVKD. V loses 6 bases of germline sequence and J loses 3 bases, and the interval between the two ends is 13 bases. From the cysteine up to the phenylalanine, the CDR3 has a length of 14 residues. Only the CDR3 region is kept as DNA, spanning 42 bases read in frame from base 1. The sequence was collected from a human donor in a cohort sampled during active COVID-19. The source material was peripheral blood. The sequence is built from TRBV10-3 and TRBJ2-3, with a tentative D gene TRBD1 over 7 matching bases. At the DNA level, the sequence is TGTGCCATCAGCCAGGGGGGCTCGACAGATACGCAGTATTTT. Translated, this gives CAISQGGSTDTQYF.